The clone carrying this T cell receptor beta chain was counted between two and nine times. Its specificity is not known. V was cut by 4 bases and J by 1 base, with 12 bases left in between. This CDR3 region has 15 residues. Per germline, CDR1 KGHDR and CDR2 SFDVKD. This sample is part of a study of breast tumors, draining lymph nodes, adjacent tissues. Each CDR3 protein gets one entry after TCRdb re-called the multiplex PCR reads with MiXCR. The table lists 30,000 to 40,000 distinct CDR3 sequences, around 35% of them singletons. Whole-study findings and limits: The data were judged consistent with most tumor T cells coming from lymph node and expanding in tumor. That most tumor T cells come from lymph nodes remained unproven. Tumor and nontumor repertoires were significantly more similar in luminal-like than in basal-like breast cancer.

The V gene is TRBV24-1, the J gene TRBJ2-5, with D possibly being TRBD1 (5 bases). The sequence derives from a female donor with breast cancer. Some clones in this sample may be carry-over from other donors' samples. Specimen: breast tumor tissue. The CDR3 sequence is CATSDPRALQETQYF. As DNA, the CDR3 is TGTGCCACCAGTGACCCCAGGGCCCTCCAAGAGACCCAGTACTTC.